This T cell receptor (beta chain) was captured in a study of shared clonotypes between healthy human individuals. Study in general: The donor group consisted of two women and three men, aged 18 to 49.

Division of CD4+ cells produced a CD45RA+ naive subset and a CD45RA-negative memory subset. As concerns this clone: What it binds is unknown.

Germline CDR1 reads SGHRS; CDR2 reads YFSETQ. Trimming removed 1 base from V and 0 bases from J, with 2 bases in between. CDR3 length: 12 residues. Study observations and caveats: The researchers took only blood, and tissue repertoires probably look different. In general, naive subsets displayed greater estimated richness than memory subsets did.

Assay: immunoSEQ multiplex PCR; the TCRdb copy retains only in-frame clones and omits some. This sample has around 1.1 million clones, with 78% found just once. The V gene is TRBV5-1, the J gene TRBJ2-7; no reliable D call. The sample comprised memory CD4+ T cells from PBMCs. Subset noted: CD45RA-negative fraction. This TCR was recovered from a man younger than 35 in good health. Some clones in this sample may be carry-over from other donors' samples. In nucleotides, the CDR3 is TGCGCCAGCAGCTTGATCTCCTACGAGCAGTACTTC. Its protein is CASSLISYEQYF.